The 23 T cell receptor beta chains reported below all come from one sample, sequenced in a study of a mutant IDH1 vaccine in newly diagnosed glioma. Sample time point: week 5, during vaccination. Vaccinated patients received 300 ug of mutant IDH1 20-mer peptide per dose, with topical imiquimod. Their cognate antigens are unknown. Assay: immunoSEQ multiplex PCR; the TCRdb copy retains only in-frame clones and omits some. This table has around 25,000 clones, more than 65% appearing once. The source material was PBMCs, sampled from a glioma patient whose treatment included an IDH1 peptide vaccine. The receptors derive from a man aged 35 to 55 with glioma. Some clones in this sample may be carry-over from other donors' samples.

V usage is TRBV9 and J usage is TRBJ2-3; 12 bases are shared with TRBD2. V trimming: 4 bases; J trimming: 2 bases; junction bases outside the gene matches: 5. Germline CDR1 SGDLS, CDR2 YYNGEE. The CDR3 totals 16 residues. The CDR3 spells CASSPRTSGVTDTQYF. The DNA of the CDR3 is TGTGCCAGCAGCCCCCGGACTAGCGGGGTCACAGATACGCAGTATTTT.

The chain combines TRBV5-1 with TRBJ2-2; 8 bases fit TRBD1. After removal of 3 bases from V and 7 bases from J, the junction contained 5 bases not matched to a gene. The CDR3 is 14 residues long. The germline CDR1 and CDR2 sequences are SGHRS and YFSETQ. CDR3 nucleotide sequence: TGCGCCAGCAGCTCTACAGGGGGTCACGGGGAGCTGTTTTTT. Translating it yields CASSSTGGHGELFF.

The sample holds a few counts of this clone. CDR3 coding DNA: TGTGCCAGCAGTTTGGGGACAGGGGTTGCAGATACGCAGTATTTT. This gives the protein CASSLGTGVADTQYF. The gene calls are TRBV28 and TRBJ2-3, with TRBD1 matching over 10 bases. J was trimmed by 4 bases and V by 3 bases; bases with no gene match: 4. This CDR3 comprises 15 residues. Germline values: CDR1 MDHEN, CDR2 SYDVKM.

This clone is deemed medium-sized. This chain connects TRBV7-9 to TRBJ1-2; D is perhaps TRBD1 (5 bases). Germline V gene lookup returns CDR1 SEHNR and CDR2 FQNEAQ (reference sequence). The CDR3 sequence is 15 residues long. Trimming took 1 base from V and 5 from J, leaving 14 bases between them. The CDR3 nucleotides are TGTGCCAGCAGCTTAGTTGTCCAGGGCCGGTATGGCTACACCTTC. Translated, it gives CASSLVVQGRYGYTF.

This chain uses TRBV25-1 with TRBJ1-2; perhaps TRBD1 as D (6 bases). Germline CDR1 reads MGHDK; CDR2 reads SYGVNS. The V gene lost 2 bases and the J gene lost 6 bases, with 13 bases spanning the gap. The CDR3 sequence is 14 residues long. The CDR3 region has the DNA TGTGCCAGCAGTGAACCAACCGGGGGCAATGGCTACACCTTC. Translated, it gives CASSEPTGGNGYTF.

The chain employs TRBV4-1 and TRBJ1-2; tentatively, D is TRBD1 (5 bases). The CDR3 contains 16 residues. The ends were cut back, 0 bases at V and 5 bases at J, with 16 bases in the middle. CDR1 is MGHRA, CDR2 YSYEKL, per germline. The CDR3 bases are TGCGCCAGCAGCCAAGACCGGACATGGGGTCGGTATGGCTACACCTTC. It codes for CASSQDRTWGRYGYTF.

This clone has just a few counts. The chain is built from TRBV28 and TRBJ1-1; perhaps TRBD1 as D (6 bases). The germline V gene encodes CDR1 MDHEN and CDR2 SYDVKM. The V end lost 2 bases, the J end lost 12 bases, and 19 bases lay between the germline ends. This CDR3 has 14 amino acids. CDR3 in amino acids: CASSLDEGTRRTFF. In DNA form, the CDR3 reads TGTGCCAGCAGTTTAGATGAGGGGACAAGGCGGACTTTCTTT.

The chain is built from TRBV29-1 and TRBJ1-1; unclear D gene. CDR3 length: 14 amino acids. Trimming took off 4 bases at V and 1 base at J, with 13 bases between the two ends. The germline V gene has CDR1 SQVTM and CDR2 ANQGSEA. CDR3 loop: CSVGLTRGNTEAFF. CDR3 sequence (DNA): TGCAGCGTTGGATTGACCCGGGGGAACACTGAAGCTTTCTTT. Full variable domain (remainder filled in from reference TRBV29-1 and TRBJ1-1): SAVISQKPSRDICQRGTSLTIQCQVDSQVTMMFWYRQQPGQSLTLIATANQGSEATYESGFVIDKFPISRPNLTFSTLTVSNMSPEDSSIYLCSVGLTRGNTEAFFGQGTRLTVV.

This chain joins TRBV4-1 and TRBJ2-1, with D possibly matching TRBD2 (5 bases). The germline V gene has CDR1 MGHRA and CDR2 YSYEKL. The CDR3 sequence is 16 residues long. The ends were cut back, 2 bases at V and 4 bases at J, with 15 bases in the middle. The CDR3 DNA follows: TGCGCCAGCAGCCAAAGGACTTCCTCTTCGTACAATGAGCAGTTCTTC. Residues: CASSQRTSSSYNEQFF.

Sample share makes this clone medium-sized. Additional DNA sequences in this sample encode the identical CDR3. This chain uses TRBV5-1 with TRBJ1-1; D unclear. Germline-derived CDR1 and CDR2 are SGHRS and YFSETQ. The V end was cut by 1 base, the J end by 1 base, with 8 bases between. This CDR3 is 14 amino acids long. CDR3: CASSLLGGNTEAFF. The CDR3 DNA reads TGCGCCAGCAGCTTGTTGGGTGGGAACACTGAAGCTTTCTTT.

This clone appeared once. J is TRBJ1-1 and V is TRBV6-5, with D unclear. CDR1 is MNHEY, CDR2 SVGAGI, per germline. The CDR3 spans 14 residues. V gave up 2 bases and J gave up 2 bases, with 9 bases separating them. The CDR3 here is CASSYAGANTEAFF. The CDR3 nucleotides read TGTGCCAGCAGTTACGCGGGTGCCAACACTGAAGCTTTCTTT.

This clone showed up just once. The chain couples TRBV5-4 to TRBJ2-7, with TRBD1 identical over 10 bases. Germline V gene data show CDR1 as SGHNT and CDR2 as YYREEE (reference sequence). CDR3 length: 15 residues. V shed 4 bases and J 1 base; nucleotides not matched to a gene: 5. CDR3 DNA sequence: TGTGCCAGCAGCCTCGGGACAGGGGAATCCTACGAGCAGTACTTC. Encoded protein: CASSLGTGESYEQYF. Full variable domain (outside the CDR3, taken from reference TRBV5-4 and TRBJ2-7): ETGVTQSPTHLIKTRGQQVTLRCSSQSGHNTVSWYQQALGQGPQFIFQYYREEENGRGNFPPRFSGLQFPNYSSELNVNALELDDSALYLCASSLGTGESYEQYFGPGTRLTVT.

The CDR3 here is CASSTTGDSSYEQYF. In nucleotides, the CDR3 is TGTGCCAGCAGCACCACAGGGGACAGTTCCTACGAGCAGTACTTC. This rearrangement joins TRBV9 to TRBJ2-7; TRBD1 aligns across 7 bases. This CDR3 is 15 amino acids long. CDR1 is SGDLS, CDR2 YYNGEE, per germline. J lost 1 base, V lost 4 bases, and 8 bases had no gene match.

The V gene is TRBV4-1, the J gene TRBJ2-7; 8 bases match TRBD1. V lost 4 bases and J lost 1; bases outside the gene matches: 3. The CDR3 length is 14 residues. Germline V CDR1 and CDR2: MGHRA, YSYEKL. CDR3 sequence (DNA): TGCGCCAGCAGCCCCCGGGACAGGTCCTACGAGCAGTACTTC. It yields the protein CASSPRDRSYEQYF.

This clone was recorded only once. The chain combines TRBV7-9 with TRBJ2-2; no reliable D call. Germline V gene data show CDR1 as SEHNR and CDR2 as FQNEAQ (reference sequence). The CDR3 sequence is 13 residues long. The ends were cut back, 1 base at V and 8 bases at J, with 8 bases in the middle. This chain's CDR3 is CASSLVSGGELFF. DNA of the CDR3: TGTGCCAGCAGCTTAGTATCCGGAGGGGAGCTGTTTTTT.

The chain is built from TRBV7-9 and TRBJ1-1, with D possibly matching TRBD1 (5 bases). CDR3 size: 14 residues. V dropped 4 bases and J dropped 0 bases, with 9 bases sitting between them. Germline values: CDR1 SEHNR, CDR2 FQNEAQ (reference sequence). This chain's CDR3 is CASSSWDVNTEAFF. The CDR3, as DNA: TGTGCCAGCAGCTCGTGGGACGTGAACACTGAAGCTTTCTTT.

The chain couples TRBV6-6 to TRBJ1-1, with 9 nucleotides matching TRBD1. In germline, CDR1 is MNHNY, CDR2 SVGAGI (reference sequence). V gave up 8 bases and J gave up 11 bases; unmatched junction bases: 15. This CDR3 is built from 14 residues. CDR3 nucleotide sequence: TGTGCCAGCCAAGCCCTCTCAGGAGGGACAGGGGCTTTCTTT. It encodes CASQALSGGTGAFF.

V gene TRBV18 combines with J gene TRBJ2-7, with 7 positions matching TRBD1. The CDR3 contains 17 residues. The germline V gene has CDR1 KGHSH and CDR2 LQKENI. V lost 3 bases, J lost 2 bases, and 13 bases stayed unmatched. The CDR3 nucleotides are TGTGCCAGCTCACCGCTGGGCCGAGACAGGGTAACCTACGAGCAGTACTTC. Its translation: CASSPLGRDRVTYEQYF.

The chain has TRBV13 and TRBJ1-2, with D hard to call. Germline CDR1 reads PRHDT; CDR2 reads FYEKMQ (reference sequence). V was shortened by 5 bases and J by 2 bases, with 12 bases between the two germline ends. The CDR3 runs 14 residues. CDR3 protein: CASSIKGSNYGYTF. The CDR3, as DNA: TGTGCCAGCAGCATAAAGGGATCAAACTATGGCTACACCTTC.

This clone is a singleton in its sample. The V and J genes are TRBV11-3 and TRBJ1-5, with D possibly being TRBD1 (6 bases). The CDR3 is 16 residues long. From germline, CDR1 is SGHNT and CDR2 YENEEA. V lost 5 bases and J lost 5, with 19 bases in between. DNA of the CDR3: TGTGCCAGCAGCCGCGGAAGTGACAGGCGGTATCAGCCCCAGCATTTT. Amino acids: CASSRGSDRRYQPQHF. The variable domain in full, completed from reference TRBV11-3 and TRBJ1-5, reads EAGVVQSPRYKIIEKKQPVAFWCNPISGHNTLYWYLQNLGQGPELLIRYENEEAVDDSQLPKDRFSAERLKGVDSTLKIQPAELGDSAVYLCASSRGSDRRYQPQHFGDGTRLSIL.

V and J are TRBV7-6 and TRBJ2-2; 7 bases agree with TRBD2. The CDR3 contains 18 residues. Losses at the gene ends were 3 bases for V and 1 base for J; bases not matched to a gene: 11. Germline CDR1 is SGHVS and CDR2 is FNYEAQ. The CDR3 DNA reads TGTGCCAGCAGCTTGGGTTGGGGGGGGACGGAGAACACCGGGGAGCTGTTTTTT. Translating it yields CASSLGWGGTENTGELFF.

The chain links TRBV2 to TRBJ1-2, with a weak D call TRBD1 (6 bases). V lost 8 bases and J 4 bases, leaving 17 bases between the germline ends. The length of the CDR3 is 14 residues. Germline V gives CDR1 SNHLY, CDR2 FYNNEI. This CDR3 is CASPEGGAFYGYTF. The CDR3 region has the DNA TGTGCCAGCCCTGAGGGGGGGGCCTTCTATGGCTACACCTTC.

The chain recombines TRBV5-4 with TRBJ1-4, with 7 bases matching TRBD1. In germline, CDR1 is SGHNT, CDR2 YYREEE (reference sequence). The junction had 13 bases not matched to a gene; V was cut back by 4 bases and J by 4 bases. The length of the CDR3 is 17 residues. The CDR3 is CASSAGPLGTDNEKLFF. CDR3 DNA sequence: TGTGCCAGCAGCGCCGGCCCCCTCGGGACAGATAATGAAAAACTGTTTTTT.